This is a list of T cell receptor beta chains from one sample in a study of T cell repertoires in cytomegalovirus infection. TCRdb processed the reads anew with MiXCR; each CDR3 protein has one entry. Of about 160,000 distinct CDR3 sequences listed, more than 15% were seen once; the top ten hold roughly a sixth. The sample was CD8+ T cells from PBMCs. These receptors were obtained from a human donor in good health (CMV status not recorded). Some clones in this sample may be carry-over from other donors' samples. Each CDR3 is given with its conserved first and last residue. D genes are given only for firm matches. Where a row states a size, it is once, few, many or the class of an expanded clone; other rows omit it.

d_gene: -; v_gene: TRBV7-9; abundance: few; j_gene: TRBJ1-1; CDR3nt: TGTGCCAGCGAGGCTACGGTGAACACTGAAGCTTTCTTT; CDR3aa: CASEATVNTEAFF
d_gene: -; v_gene: TRBV7-2; abundance: many; j_gene: TRBJ2-7; CDR3nt: TGTGCCAGCAGCTTAAGTCGCTCCTACGAGCAGTACTTC; CDR3aa: CASSLSRSYEQYF
d_gene: -; v_gene: TRBV5-1; abundance: few; j_gene: TRBJ2-7; CDR3nt: TGCGCCAGCAGCTTCGCCAGAAGCTCCTACGAGCAGTACTTC; CDR3aa: CASSFARSSYEQYF
d_gene: TRBD1; v_gene: TRBV11-2; abundance: few; j_gene: TRBJ1-1; CDR3nt: TGTGCCAGCAGCTTAGACAGACAGGGGGCAACTGAAGCTTTCTTT; CDR3aa: CASSLDRQGATEAFF
d_gene: -; v_gene: TRBV11-2; abundance: few; j_gene: TRBJ2-1; CDR3nt: TGTGCCAGCAGCCTTTTGACAGCCTACAATGAGCAGTTCTTC; CDR3aa: CASSLLTAYNEQFF
d_gene: TRBD1; v_gene: TRBV7-2; abundance: many; j_gene: TRBJ1-4; CDR3nt: TGTGCCAGCAGCCCCCGTGGAGGGGGCGTAGAAAAACTGTTTTTT; CDR3aa: CASSPRGGGVEKLFF
d_gene: TRBD2; v_gene: TRBV6-4; abundance: few; j_gene: TRBJ2-7; CDR3nt: TGTGCCAGCCGCGGGGGTTACTTC; CDR3aa: CASRGGYF
d_gene: -; v_gene: TRBV6-2/TRBV6-3; abundance: many; j_gene: TRBJ1-3; CDR3nt: TGTGCCAGCAGTTACAGTCCTGAAGGTGGAAACACCATATATTTT; CDR3aa: CASSYSPEGGNTIYF
d_gene: -; v_gene: TRBV7-8; abundance: -; j_gene: TRBJ2-7; CDR3nt: TGTGCCAGCAGCTTAGTTGGCGGGGACTCCTACGAGCAGTACTTC; CDR3aa: CASSLVGGDSYEQYF
d_gene: -; v_gene: TRBV5-6; abundance: -; j_gene: TRBJ1-2; CDR3nt: TGTGCCAGCAGCTTGGACAGCCCGCCCTATGGCTACACCTTC; CDR3aa: CASSLDSPPYGYTF
d_gene: -; v_gene: TRBV12-3/TRBV12-4; abundance: few; j_gene: TRBJ2-1; CDR3nt: TGTGCCAGCAGTTTGGGAGTAGGACTTTACAACAATGAGCAGTTCTTC; CDR3aa: CASSLGVGLYNNEQFF
d_gene: TRBD2; v_gene: TRBV6-6; abundance: -; j_gene: TRBJ2-1; CDR3nt: TGTGCCAGCAGTCATAGCGGGTCCTACAATGAGCAGTTCTTC; CDR3aa: CASSHSGSYNEQFF
d_gene: -; v_gene: TRBV15; abundance: few; j_gene: TRBJ2-5; CDR3nt: TGTGCCACCAGCAGCCCAGGACAGACGCAAGAGACCCAGTACTTC; CDR3aa: CATSSPGQTQETQYF
d_gene: -; v_gene: TRBV28; abundance: -; j_gene: TRBJ2-7; CDR3nt: TGTGCCAGCAGTTGGGGGGCCTACGAGCAGTACTTC; CDR3aa: CASSWGAYEQYF
d_gene: -; v_gene: TRBV25-1; abundance: -; j_gene: TRBJ2-7; CDR3nt: TGTGCCAGCAGTGAACGTTACACGCCGAGCGAGCAGTACTTC; CDR3aa: CASSERYTPSEQYF
d_gene: -; v_gene: TRBV23-1; abundance: few; j_gene: TRBJ2-6; CDR3nt: TGCGCCAGCAGTCCCCTGGGAACCTCTGGGGCCAACGTCCTGACTTTC; CDR3aa: CASSPLGTSGANVLTF
d_gene: -; v_gene: TRBV20-1; abundance: -; j_gene: TRBJ1-1; CDR3nt: TGCAGTGCTACCCCGCGGGGCACTGAAGCTTTCTTT; CDR3aa: CSATPRGTEAFF
d_gene: -; v_gene: TRBV7-4; abundance: -; j_gene: TRBJ2-6; CDR3nt: TGTGCCAGCAGCTTTTCAGGGGTGTTGTCTGGGGCCAACGTCCTGACTTTC; CDR3aa: CASSFSGVLSGANVLTF
d_gene: -; v_gene: TRBV6-1; abundance: few; j_gene: TRBJ2-3; CDR3nt: TGTGCCAGCAGTGAAGAACCGGGAGTTTCAGATACGCAGTATTTT; CDR3aa: CASSEEPGVSDTQYF
d_gene: -; v_gene: TRBV12-3/TRBV12-4; abundance: -; j_gene: TRBJ2-2; CDR3nt: TGTGCCAGCAGTGGGGGAAACACCGGGGAGCTGTTTTTT; CDR3aa: CASSGGNTGELFF
d_gene: -; v_gene: TRBV7-2; abundance: -; j_gene: TRBJ2-1; CDR3nt: TGTGCCAGCAGCTTAGGATGGGAGAGGAGGGGTCTCAGCCTTGAGCAGTTCTTC; CDR3aa: CASSLGWERRGLSLEQFF
d_gene: TRBD1; v_gene: TRBV6-5; abundance: few; j_gene: TRBJ2-1; CDR3nt: TGTGCCATCTCCACGGGACAGGGGTACAATGAGCAGTTCTTC; CDR3aa: CAISTGQGYNEQFF
d_gene: -; v_gene: TRBV7-3; abundance: few; j_gene: TRBJ2-1; CDR3nt: TGTGCCAGCAGTTCCGACTCGACGGAGCAGTTCTTC; CDR3aa: CASSSDSTEQFF
d_gene: TRBD1; v_gene: TRBV7-2; abundance: many; j_gene: TRBJ1-1; CDR3nt: TGTGCCAGCGCAGGGGGCGTAATATTGGGGTCCGCTGAAGCTTTCTTT; CDR3aa: CASAGGVILGSAEAFF
d_gene: -; v_gene: TRBV7-9; abundance: many; j_gene: TRBJ1-4; CDR3nt: TGTGCCATAGACCTCTCGCCAAATGAAAAACTGTTTTTT; CDR3aa: CAIDLSPNEKLFF
d_gene: TRBD2; v_gene: TRBV7-2; abundance: few; j_gene: TRBJ2-7; CDR3nt: TGTGCCAGCAGCTTAACCCGAGCGGGAGAACGTGAGCAGTACTTC; CDR3aa: CASSLTRAGEREQYF